This TCR beta chain was identified in a study of metastatic and nonmetastatic thyroid tumors. On the study more broadly: Comparison of repertoires was carried out across blood and tumor or nodule tissue from malignant and benign thyroid patients. General study findings and limits: In both blood and tumor samples, TCR beta diversity was reported significantly higher for malignant than benign nodules.

In its sample, this clone is medium-sized. Its antigen is as yet unknown. Authors' methods: A distant-metastasis classifier for papillary thyroid cancer was built using CDR3 differences across clinicopathological groups. TCRdb redid the clone calls on the PCR reads using MiXCR. TCRdb, not the authors, supplied the V and J calls. The sample holds approximately 4,900 clones, around 27% seen once. The J segment lost 3 bases and the V segment lost 1 base, leaving 2 bases of the junction unmatched. This CDR3 spans 15 amino acids. Germline assignment: CDR1 DFQATT and CDR2 SNEGSKA (reference sequence). Patients were all untreated before their thyroid surgery.

Sequenced input: adjacent normal tissue. This sequence was found in a female donor with papillary thyroid cancer or a benign thyroid nodule (not recorded which). Some clones in this sample may be carry-over from other donors' samples. This sequence joins TRBV20-1 and TRBJ2-7; 14 nucleotides align to TRBD2. The DNA of the CDR3 is TGCAGTGCTAGAGGGACTAGCGGGAGGTTCTACGAGCAGTACTTC. Translation gives CSARGTSGRFYEQYF.